Listed here are 22 T cell receptor beta chains from one sample, sequenced in a study of CD8 T cells in cerebrospinal fluid in Alzheimer's disease. TCRdb reprocessed the 10x single-cell sequencing reads and reports one entry per CDR3 protein, with no DNA. This sample contains around 1,300 distinct CDR3 sequences. Sequenced: cerebrospinal fluid. These receptors all come from a human donor with mild cognitive impairment.

This clonotype is medium-sized by frequency. The rearrangement links TRBV6-4 to TRBJ2-3; TCRdb reports TRBD2, a call that lacks DNA to check it against. The CDR3 sequence is 15 residues long. The germline CDR1 and CDR2 sequences are MRHNA and SNTAGT. The CDR3 region is CASSELAGYTDTQYF.

Measured by frequency, this clonotype is medium-sized (0.01 to 0.1%). The chain combines TRBV13 with TRBJ2-1; TCRdb names TRBD1, which stays unverified in the absence of DNA. The V gene's germline CDR1 is PRHDT and CDR2 FYEKMQ (reference sequence). The CDR3 has 16 residues. The CDR3: CASSAYQLQGLGEQFF.

This clonotype is identified as large from frequency. The CDR3 reads CSARDPGQGETEAFF. This rearrangement joins TRBV20-1 to TRBJ1-1; TCRdb names TRBD1, which stays unverified in the absence of DNA. The CDR3 sequence is 15 residues long. Looked up from germline, CDR1 is DFQATT and CDR2 is SNEGSKA (reference sequence).

This clonotype is identified as medium-sized from frequency. The chain combines TRBV9 with TRBJ2-3; the D call from TCRdb, TRBD2, cannot be confirmed without DNA. Looked up from germline, CDR1 is SGDLS and CDR2 is YYNGEE. The CDR3 is made up of 17 amino acids. CDR3 region: CASSVEKLAVPTDTQYF. The full variable domain, with the rest looked up from reference TRBV9 and TRBJ2-3, is DSGVTQTPKHLITATGQRVTLRCSPRSGDLSVYWYQQSLDQGLQFLIQYYNGEERAKGNILERFSAQQFPDLHSELNLSSLELGDSALYFCASSVEKLAVPTDTQYFGPGTRLTVL.

Measured by frequency, this clonotype is large. V is TRBV4-2 and J is TRBJ1-1; TCRdb outputs TRBD1, but without DNA this stays unchecked. The CDR3 contains 14 residues. Germline V gene data show CDR1 as LGHNA and CDR2 as YNFKEQ. CDR3 sequence: CASSQVDRGAEAFF.

The chain employs TRBV6-1 and TRBJ2-1; TCRdb's assignment of TRBD2 cannot be checked, as there is no DNA. The CDR3 covers 15 residues. Per germline, CDR1 MNHNS and CDR2 SASEGT. CDR3 in amino acids: CASSGGTSAYNEQFF.

This clonotype shows up as medium-sized by frequency. The chain employs TRBV27 and TRBJ1-5. There are 19 residues in the CDR3. Germline lookup yields CDR1 MNHEY and CDR2 SMNVEV (reference sequence). CDR3 sequence reads: CASSPLEGLAVYSNQPQHF.

Judged by frequency, this clonotype is large. This sequence joins TRBV7-6 and TRBJ2-2; the TCRdb call, TRBD1, lacks DNA for checking. The germline gives CDR1 SGHVS, CDR2 FNYEAQ. The CDR3 runs to 16 residues. CDR3 in amino acids: CASSLVGDRHTGELFF.

This clonotype shows up as medium-sized (0.01 to 0.1%) by frequency. The rearrangement uses TRBV3-1 and TRBJ1-2; without DNA, the TCRdb call of TRBD1 cannot be checked. Germline V gene data show CDR1 as LGHDT and CDR2 as YNNKEL (reference sequence). The CDR3 runs to 15 residues. CDR3 sequence: CASSQGGAPSSGYTF.

This clonotype is classed as large by frequency. The V gene is TRBV20-1, the J gene TRBJ1-6; TCRdb designates TRBD1, a call that cannot be tested without DNA. The CDR3 is 14 amino acids. CDR1 is DFQATT and CDR2 is SNEGSKA in the germline V gene (reference sequence). This chain's CDR3 is CSAPPTIANSPLHF.

Considering frequency, this clonotype is medium-sized. V and J are TRBV6-1 and TRBJ1-2. The CDR3 totals 13 residues. Germline V CDR1 and CDR2: MNHNS, SASEGT. CDR3 loop: CASSEQINYGYTF.

By frequency, this clonotype is large. V is TRBV4-3 and J is TRBJ1-1. CDR1 is LGHNA, CDR2 YSLEER, per germline. This CDR3 comprises 12 residues. The CDR3 spells CASSRVAGEAFF.

This clonotype registers medium-sized by frequency. The rearrangement links TRBV24-1 to TRBJ1-2; TCRdb returns TRBD1, unconfirmable since there is no DNA. This CDR3 has 15 amino acids. Germline assignment: CDR1 KGHDR and CDR2 SFDVKD. The chain's CDR3 is CATSGGTVTNYGYTF.

Measured by frequency, this clonotype is medium-sized (0.01 to 0.1%). The V and J genes are TRBV24-1 and TRBJ2-3; the TRBD1 assignment by TCRdb is unverifiable without DNA. The CDR3 consists of 12 residues. Germline CDR1 and CDR2: KGHDR and SFDVKD. This chain's CDR3 is CATQGQTDTQYF.

This clonotype shows up as medium-sized by frequency. The gene calls are TRBV20-1 and TRBJ2-1; absent DNA, TCRdb's TRBD1 call cannot be checked. There are 16 residues in the CDR3. The germline V gene encodes CDR1 DFQATT and CDR2 SNEGSKA (reference sequence). The CDR3 region is CSARDVGGGRYNEQFF.

This clonotype is medium-sized (0.01 to 0.1%) by frequency. The chain carries TRBV2 and TRBJ2-5; the TCRdb call, TRBD1, lacks DNA for checking. The CDR3 has 13 amino acids. Germline V gene data show CDR1 as SNHLY and CDR2 as FYNNEI. The CDR3: CASTGTAQETQYF.

This clonotype is called medium-sized based on its frequency. The V gene is TRBV7-2, the J gene TRBJ1-4. Germline assignment: CDR1 SGHTA and CDR2 FQGNSA. The CDR3 length is 15 residues. The CDR3 loop reads CASSLASGGNEKLFF.

This clonotype is called medium-sized based on its frequency. CDR3 in amino acids: CASRALGAAQYF. The chain recombines TRBV2 with TRBJ2-3; TCRdb designates TRBD2, a call that cannot be tested without DNA. The CDR3 runs to 12 residues. Germline loops: CDR1 SNHLY, CDR2 FYNNEI.

By frequency, this clonotype is large. This chain joins TRBV7-7 and TRBJ2-3; the D call from TCRdb, TRBD2, cannot be confirmed without DNA. The CDR3 covers 15 residues. Germline V gives CDR1 SSHAT, CDR2 FNYEAQ (reference sequence). The CDR3: CASSPSGVRTDTQYF.

This clonotype is medium-sized by frequency. The chain uses TRBV27 and TRBJ2-3; TCRdb selects TRBD1, and the lack of DNA leaves this call unchecked. The CDR3 loop spans 17 amino acids. Germline CDR1 reads MNHEY; CDR2 reads SMNVEV (reference sequence). The CDR3 sequence is CASRLTTGGAFTDTQYF.

Measured by frequency, this clonotype is medium-sized (0.01 to 0.1%). This chain uses TRBV13 with TRBJ1-1. This CDR3 contains 15 residues. Germline V lookup: CDR1 PRHDT, CDR2 FYEKMQ (reference sequence). CDR3 region: CASSFAGGVNTEAFF.

This chain links TRBV7-6 with TRBJ1-3. The CDR3 loop spans 12 amino acids. The germline CDR1 and CDR2 sequences are SGHVS and FNYEAQ. CDR3 region: CASGWSGNTIYF.